This T cell receptor beta chain originates from a study of identifying expanded T cells in peripheral blood (dated by TCRdb to about 2019). In the study overall: Technical replicates were generated by sequencing separate aliquots of the same genomic DNA pool, and four replicates were compared pairwise.

No immune events, such as infections, were documented for the healthy donors during the collection period. Blood repertoires from healthy donors were used as a training cohort for calibrating time-dependent variance in a beta-binomial model of differential abundance of T-cell clones. The training cohort included some ten healthy donors, of whom 3 were female and 7 were male. On average the donors were about 45 years old, and their ages spanned about 29 to 65 years. Whole blood was collected from each healthy donor at three time points spaced 2 to 3 weeks apart and obtained from a commercial supplier. Genomic DNA was extracted from unsorted whole blood for immunosequencing. Details on this clone: The antigen it binds to is not known. The sample holds no much larger clone one base away, and base qualities are not on file.

Trimming takes 10 bases off V and 0 bases off J; junction bases not matched to a gene: 19. Via the germline V gene (reference sequence), CDR1 is LNHDA and CDR2 SQIVND. The CDR3 sequence holds 19 residues, the cysteine and phenylalanine included. Of the read, only the CDR3 DNA is kept; its 57 bases are in frame from base 1. The immunoSEQ Assay, which uses bias-controlled multiplex PCR amplification of genomic DNA, was used to profile TCRbeta CDR3 regions. The paper's data handling went like this. The absolute abundance of each unique TCRbeta CDR3 region was quantified after sequences were collapsed and filtered. Two models were used to test differential abundance: a binomial model (Fisher-equivalent) and a beta-binomial model that adds time-dependent variance fitted from healthy donors. Clones with fewer than 5 combined templates were removed, and differential abundance was called for clones with a Benjamini-Hochberg FDR below 0.01. The form v = (b*log(k)+a)^2 was used to model beta-binomial variance as a function of total template count across the two samples. The immuneACCESS repertoire file appears here via TCRdb, limited to in-frame rearrangements. These files lack a portion of the clones; in checked studies, under half of the deficit traces to unresolved V genes, and the cause of the others is not known. V, J and clone size are taken as reported in that table, and D and trimming were inferred from the DNA itself. Within this sample are more than 80,000 clones, with approximately 90% of them counted one time only. The ten largest account for about 4% of the sample.

On the study overall, not on this receptor specifically: In all healthy donors, the variance in clone template counts between samples taken 2 to 3 weeks apart rose significantly as total template count increased. The beta-binomial model significantly reduced the number of clones called differentially abundant and the false-positive rate across all healthy-donor time intervals. The authors expected that biological variance in healthy repertoires might rise further over much longer intervals, such as months to years. About 1.1 differentially abundant clones were flagged by the binomial model between technical replicates, whereas about 15 and 19 were flagged over approximately two weeks and four weeks, respectively.

Sequencing was carried out using blood. The chain couples TRBV19 to TRBJ1-5, with TRBD1 matching 9 junction bases. This receptor was obtained from a person between 18 and 75 years old in good health. CDR3 loop: CATGTGRTVGDHSNQPQHF. The DNA sequence is TGTGCCACTGGGACAGGGAGGACCGTTGGGGACCATAGCAATCAGCCCCAGCATTTT.